A selection of T cell receptor beta chains follows, all from one sample in a study of shared clonotypes between healthy human individuals. Here immunoSEQ multiplex PCR was the method, and the copy in TCRdb shows in-frame clones only, minus some. The table lists more than 1.2 million clones, around 98.5% of them singletons. Sample: naive CD4+ T cells sorted from blood. Receptor source: a man aged 25 to 40 in good health. Both conserved end residues are trimmed from each CDR3.

V gene	J gene	CDR3 protein
TRBV5-1	TRBJ2-1	ASGTTGLTSNEQF
TRBV5-1	TRBJ1-2	ASSLETGYGYT
TRBV28	TRBJ1-4	ASSVGTDEKLF
TRBV14	TRBJ2-3	ASSRVPRPQY
TRBV11-2	TRBJ1-2	ASSWDRGNYYGYT
TRBV11-3	TRBJ2-3	ASSPRSGTDTQY
TRBV5-1	TRBJ2-5	ASTWGSQYQETQY
TRBV7-6	TRBJ2-1	ASSLDGTNEQF
TRBV10-2	TRBJ2-7	ASSESLGLAAYEQY
TRBV6-6	TRBJ2-7	ASRWTPTYEQY
TRBV28	TRBJ1-5	ASIPRQGDNQPQH
TRBV23-1	TRBJ1-3	ASSGGEGSSGNTIY
TRBV28	TRBJ2-1	ASSQGLADNEQF
TRBV11-2	TRBJ2-5	ASNRRYQETQY
TRBV11-2	TRBJ2-7	ASSLGVAAPSPLTYEQY
TRBV5-5	TRBJ1-5	ASSHGQGGQPQH
TRBV2	TRBJ2-1	ASSGTGLGNEQF
TRBV18	TRBJ2-1	ASSPPGTYNEQF
TRBV19	TRBJ1-2	ASSIRTNGGYGYT
TRBV2	TRBJ1-2	ASSANRGVYGYT
TRBV25-1	TRBJ2-1	ASSNEQF
TRBV18	TRBJ2-1	ASSPRLNDEQF
TRBV7-6	TRBJ2-7	ASSSRTGEQY
TRBV6-6	TRBJ1-2	ASSYSRSSQGYGYT
TRBV5-1	TRBJ2-5	ASSLKPSETQY
TRBV28	TRBJ1-4	ASSYGTLGGKLF
TRBV11-2	TRBJ2-7	ASSLVQGAYEQY
TRBV6-5	TRBJ1-3	ASSYMGVASGNTIY
TRBV5-4	TRBJ2-1	ASSSRTSKSSYNEQF
TRBV18	TRBJ2-1	ASSPRADHREQF
TRBV6-1	TRBJ2-1	ASSELASGSSYNEQF
TRBV5-1	TRBJ1-2	ASSREPRGYGYT
TRBV9	TRBJ2-1	ASSVAAGGDYNEQF
TRBV5-1	TRBJ2-1	ASSRGTGGYNEQF
TRBV5-1	TRBJ2-7	ASSRDRRSYEQY
TRBV9	TRBJ2-7	ASSVGGGTYEQY
TRBV5-1	TRBJ2-7	ASSFPTSGRAYEQY
TRBV5-1	TRBJ2-3	ASSPQYPTDTQY
TRBV6-1	TRBJ2-4	ASRVKAQNIQY
TRBV20-1	TRBJ1-1	SAKPGTEAF
TRBV7-8	TRBJ2-3	ASSRRGPDTQY
TRBV4-3	TRBJ2-1	ASSQGLGVTHYNEQF
TRBV9	TRBJ1-3	ASSVDGSYSGNTIY
TRBV29-1	TRBJ1-5	SVKGQGSNQPQH
TRBV29-1	TRBJ1-2	SSTQGNYGYT